The 7 T cell receptor beta chains below were found in one sample sequenced in a study of T cell responses to AZD1222 COVID-19 vaccine. Only in-frame clones appear in the TCRdb table, and some are missing; sequencing was by immunoSEQ multiplex PCR. The top ten clones hold approximately 2.1% of a sample with around 160,000 clones, roughly 91% of them seen once. The sample in question was peripheral blood, obtained on day 0 of AZD1222 vaccination. Source of these receptors: an adult in good health.

The chain recombines TRBV6-5 with TRBJ1-2; TRBD1 might be the D (5 bases). With 6 bases removed from V and 8 bases from J, the gap between germline ends came to 13 bases. Germline loops: CDR1 MNHEY, CDR2 SVGAGI. This CDR3 has 12 residues. This chain's CDR3 is CASSSTWGGYTF. CDR3 DNA sequence: TGTGCCAGCAGCTCGACATGGGGGGGCTACACCTTC.

The gene calls are TRBV6-6 and TRBJ1-2; 9 bases match TRBD1. Losses at the gene ends were 0 bases for V and 10 bases for J; bases not matched to a gene: 3. Germline V CDR1 and CDR2: MNHNY, SVGAGI (reference sequence). The CDR3 sequence is 13 residues long. The CDR3 nucleotides read TGTGCCAGCAGTTACTCGGGACAGGGTAACTACACCTTC. Translating gives CASSYSGQGNYTF.

The chain recombines TRBV6-5 with TRBJ1-3; 7 bases line up with TRBD1. Losses at the gene ends were 5 bases for V and 0 bases for J; bases not matched to a gene: 1. Per germline, CDR1 MNHEY and CDR2 SVGAGI. The CDR3 totals 14 residues. Written as DNA, the CDR3 is TGTGCCAGCAGTAACAGGGGCTCTGGAAACACCATATATTTT. It codes for CASSNRGSGNTIYF.

The chain uses TRBV21-1 and TRBJ1-2; TRBD1 is taken as the D call from the table, unchecked against the DNA. TRBV21-1 is reported as a pseudogene. The CDR3 runs to 18 residues. CDR3 DNA: TGTGCCAGCAGCAAAGTGGAGGACAGACTTAGAGGGCTCTATGGCTACACCTTC. Amino acids: CASSKVEDRLRGLYGYTF.

This clone was observed a single time. The chain uses TRBV5-1 and TRBJ1-4; 7 positions agree with TRBD1. This CDR3 has 15 amino acids. The V segment lost 4 bases and the J segment 8 bases; nucleotides outside the gene matches: 11. Germline values: CDR1 SGHRS, CDR2 YFSETQ. CDR3 residues: CASSPGTGAGEKLFF. DNA of the CDR3: TGCGCCAGCAGCCCGGGTACAGGGGCGGGGGAAAAACTGTTTTTT.

The CDR3 is CASSQQMGQGESYEQYF. The DNA for the CDR3 is TGTGCCAGCAGCCAACAAATGGGACAGGGGGAATCATACGAGCAGTACTTC. The chain employs TRBV4-2 and TRBJ2-7; 11 bases line up with TRBD1. The germline CDR1 and CDR2 sequences are LGHNA and YNFKEQ. V shed 2 bases, J shed 4 bases, and the junction held 10 bases outside the gene matches. The CDR3 spans 17 residues.

The chain employs TRBV9 and TRBJ2-3, with 7 bases fitting TRBD2. V lost 4 bases, J lost 0 bases, and 11 bases stayed unmatched. The CDR3 runs 17 residues. Germline lookup yields CDR1 SGDLS and CDR2 YYNGEE. The CDR3 region has the DNA TGTGCCAGCAGCTCCACCAGCGGGACCCCAAGCACAGATACGCAGTATTTT. This gives the protein CASSSTSGTPSTDTQYF.